One sample yielded the 21 T cell receptor beta chains listed below, sequenced in a study of T cell responses to AZD1222 COVID-19 vaccine. Measured with immunoSEQ multiplex PCR; TCRdb has only the in-frame clones, and not every one. This table has around 120,000 clones, 90% to 95% appearing once. The material was peripheral blood, obtained 28 days after the second AZD1222 dose. These receptors all stem from an adult who received the AZD1222 COVID-19 vaccine.

This chain joins TRBV14 and TRBJ1-1; D is uncertain. The CDR3 is 14 amino acids. Germline lookup yields CDR1 SGHDN and CDR2 FVKESK. V lost 1 base, J lost 0 bases, and 6 bases lay in between. CDR3 region: CASSQAAMNTEAFF. The CDR3 coding sequence is TGTGCCAGCAGCCAAGCAGCCATGAACACTGAAGCTTTCTTT.

The V call is TRBV20-1, the J call TRBJ2-5, with D perhaps TRBD2 (5 bases). Trimming removed 7 bases from V and 5 bases from J, with 11 bases in between. From germline, CDR1 is DFQATT and CDR2 SNEGSKA (reference sequence). The CDR3 is 11 residues long. The CDR3, as DNA: TGCAGTGGCCCACTAGGGGAGACCCAGTACTTC. Its protein is CSGPLGETQYF.

Comment on this clone: A read error may produce the germline difference seen at one junction end. The CDR3 nucleotides read TGTGCCAGCAGTGCGGGAGGGGGGGCCTATAATGAGCAGTTCTTC. Translation: CASSAGGGAYNEQFF. The genes are TRBV2 and TRBJ2-1, with 8 bases that match TRBD2. CDR3 length: 15 residues. Germline V gives CDR1 SNHLY, CDR2 FYNNEI.

The V and J genes are TRBV2 and TRBJ1-1, with D perhaps matching TRBD1 (6 bases). The germline V and J ends were trimmed by 10 bases and 0 bases, with 15 bases remaining between them. Germline lookup yields CDR1 SNHLY and CDR2 FYNNEI. The CDR3 runs to 14 residues. The CDR3 DNA is TGTGCCACCACTAGGGGGAACATGAACACTGAAGCTTTCTTT. Its protein is CATTRGNMNTEAFF.

V is TRBV7-2 and J is TRBJ2-3; 7 bases fit TRBD2. J lost 5 bases, V lost 5 bases, and 7 bases had no gene match. Germline V CDR1 and CDR2: SGHTA, FQGNSA. The CDR3 totals 14 residues. Here the CDR3 DNA reads TGTGCCAGCAGCATACGGGGAGGGAGAGATACGCAGTATTTT. Translating gives CASSIRGGRDTQYF.

Here the CDR3 reads CASSPPPNSEQFF. In nucleotides, the CDR3 is TGTGCCAGCAGCCCCCCACCAAACAGTGAGCAGTTCTTC. The chain uses TRBV2 and TRBJ2-1, with D unresolved. Germline CDR1 and CDR2: SNHLY and FYNNEI. CDR3 length equals 13 residues. Trimming left V 6 bases short and J 9 bases short, with 15 bases between.

The V and J genes are TRBV5-1 and TRBJ1-6; D uncertain. V lost 3 bases, J lost 0 bases, and 7 bases lay in between. Germline V gene lookup returns CDR1 SGHRS and CDR2 YFSETQ. CDR3 size: 15 residues. The CDR3 region has the DNA TGCGCCAGCAGCTCGGTCAGCTCCTATAATTCACCCCTCCACTTT. Its protein is CASSSVSSYNSPLHF.

A note on this clone: This CDR3 is also generated by other DNA sequences in the sample. V and J are TRBV7-2 and TRBJ2-1, with a tentative D call TRBD2 (5 bases). CDR3 length: 14 residues. The germline gives CDR1 SGHTA, CDR2 FQGNSA. With 4 bases removed from V and 9 bases from J, the gap between germline ends came to 16 bases. In DNA, the CDR3 is TGTGCCAGCAGCTCCGGGTTAGCAGGAGGTGAGCAGTTCTTC. This codes for CASSSGLAGGEQFF.

The chain combines TRBV18 with TRBJ2-7, with TRBD1 matching 8 bases. CDR1 is KGHSH, CDR2 LQKENI, per germline. This CDR3 has 13 residues. J gave up 3 bases and V 3 bases, and 1 base lay outside the gene matches. CDR3 DNA: TGTGCCAGCTCACCGGGACAGGACTACGAGCAGTACTTC. This translates into CASSPGQDYEQYF.

This chain links TRBV20-1 with TRBJ1-1; D gene uncertain. CDR1 and CDR2 (germline): DFQATT, SNEGSKA (reference sequence). The CDR3 extends over 10 amino acids. The germline V and J ends were trimmed by 3 bases and 7 bases, with 6 bases remaining between them. In nucleotides, the CDR3 is TGCAGTGCTAGTTTGATTGAAGCTTTCTTT. This gives the protein CSASLIEAFF.

This rearrangement joins TRBV7-2 to TRBJ2-4; 9 nucleotides align to TRBD1. The CDR3 spans 14 residues. The germline CDR1 and CDR2 sequences are SGHTA and FQGNSA. Losses at the gene ends were 4 bases for V and 6 bases for J; bases not matched to a gene: 4. In DNA form, the CDR3 reads TGTGCCAGCAGCTCCGGGACAGGGTTAAACATTCAGTACTTC. It encodes CASSSGTGLNIQYF.

The chain carries TRBV9 and TRBJ1-1, with a tentative D call TRBD1 (5 bases). Germline V CDR1 and CDR2: SGDLS, YYNGEE. Trimming left V 3 bases short and J 0 bases short, with 12 bases between. The CDR3 runs to 15 residues. The CDR3 loop is CASSEGLILNTEAFF. CDR3 nucleotides: TGTGCCAGCAGCGAGGGACTTATCTTGAACACTGAAGCTTTCTTT.

This sequence joins TRBV11-2 and TRBJ1-1, with D perhaps matching TRBD1 (6 bases). This CDR3 comprises 15 residues. CDR1 and CDR2 (germline): SGHAT, FQNNGV. V was cut by 1 base and J by 1 base, with 10 bases left in between. CDR3: CASSLVWGQNTEAFF. In nucleotides, the CDR3 is TGTGCCAGCAGCTTAGTGTGGGGACAGAACACTGAAGCTTTCTTT.

The chain has TRBV19 and TRBJ1-5; 8 bases fit TRBD1. Per the germline V gene, CDR1 is LNHDA and CDR2 is SQIVND (reference sequence). The CDR3 has 14 residues. V gave up 7 bases and J gave up 0 bases; unmatched junction bases: 2. CDR3 sequence (DNA): TGTGCCAGTACTACAGGGGGTAGCAATCAGCCCCAGCATTTT. This encodes CASTTGGSNQPQHF. Filled out from reference TRBV19 and TRBJ1-5, the complete variable domain reads DGGITQSPKYLFRKEGQNVTLSCEQNLNHDAMYWYRQDPGQGLRLIYYSQIVNDFQKGDIAEGYSVSREKKESFPLTVTSAQKNPTAFYLCASTTGGSNQPQHFGDGTRLSIL.

The gene calls are TRBV6-5 and TRBJ1-3; D remains unclear. Germline loops: CDR1 MNHEY, CDR2 SVGAGI. Trimming stripped 4 bases from V and 2 bases from J, with 9 bases between. The CDR3 loop spans 14 amino acids. As DNA, the CDR3 is TGTGCCAGCAGTTTGAACGATCCTGGAAACACCATATATTTT. As protein: CASSLNDPGNTIYF.

The table lists this clone with a count of one. This chain links TRBV6-5 with TRBJ1-1; D is perhaps TRBD1 (5 bases). This CDR3 spans 14 amino acids. V was shortened by 3 bases and J by 7 bases, with 15 bases between the two germline ends. Germline CDR1 is MNHEY and CDR2 is SVGAGI. CDR3 sequence reads: CASSYREGTVEAFF. In DNA form, the CDR3 reads TGTGCCAGCAGTTATCGGGAGGGGACGGTTGAAGCTTTCTTT.

The V call is TRBV11-3, the J call TRBJ2-2; the D is unclear. Trimming stripped 4 bases from V and 7 bases from J, with 7 bases between. Germline CDR1 SGHNT, CDR2 YENEEA. The CDR3 is 12 amino acids. This CDR3 is CASSSWLGELFF. The CDR3 DNA sequence: TGTGCCAGCAGCTCCTGGCTCGGGGAGCTGTTTTTT.

The V gene is TRBV7-6, the J gene TRBJ2-1, with D tentatively TRBD1 or TRBD2 (6 bases each). The CDR3 sequence is 17 residues long. Germline CDR1 is SGHVS and CDR2 is FNYEAQ. V lost 2 bases to trimming and J lost 1 base, with 15 bases between them. CDR3 DNA sequence: TGTGCCAGCAGCTTAATTGAAGGGGGGCGGTCCTACAATGAGCAGTTCTTC. Translating gives CASSLIEGGRSYNEQFF.

The J gene is TRBJ1-1, the V gene TRBV29-1; D gene unclear. The germline V and J ends were trimmed by 6 bases and 1 base, with 12 bases remaining between them. CDR1 is SQVTM, CDR2 ANQGSEA, per germline. The CDR3 sequence is 13 residues long. CDR3 protein: CSVRTVANTEAFF. The CDR3 DNA is TGCAGCGTGCGGACCGTTGCGAACACTGAAGCTTTCTTT.

The chain couples TRBV27 to TRBJ1-6; D is possibly TRBD1 (5 bases). This CDR3 has 16 residues. Trimming stripped 4 bases from V and 9 bases from J, with 19 bases between. Germline loops: CDR1 MNHEY, CDR2 SMNVEV (reference sequence). In DNA form, the CDR3 reads TGTGCCAGCAGTTCCTCCCCGGGGCAGCGCGTTTCACCCCTCCACTTT. The encoded protein is CASSSSPGQRVSPLHF.

The rearrangement joins TRBV11-2 to TRBJ1-1, with TRBD1 matching 11 bases. The V segment lost 5 bases and the J segment 4 bases; nucleotides outside the gene matches: 6. CDR1 SGHAT and CDR2 FQNNGV come from the germline V gene. This CDR3 has 15 residues. The CDR3 DNA follows: TGTGCCAGCAGCGTGGACAGGGGGCAGTTCACTGAAGCTTTCTTT. It encodes CASSVDRGQFTEAFF.